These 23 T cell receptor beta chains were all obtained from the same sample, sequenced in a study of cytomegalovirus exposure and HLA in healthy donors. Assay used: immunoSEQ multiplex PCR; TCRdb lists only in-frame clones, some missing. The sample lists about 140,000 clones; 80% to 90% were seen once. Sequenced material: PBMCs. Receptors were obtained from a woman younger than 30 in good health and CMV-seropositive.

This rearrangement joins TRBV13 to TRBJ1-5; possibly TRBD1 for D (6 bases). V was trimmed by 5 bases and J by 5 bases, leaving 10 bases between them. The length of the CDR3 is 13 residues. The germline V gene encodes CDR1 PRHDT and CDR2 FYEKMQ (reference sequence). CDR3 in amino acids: CASSPGVDQPQHF. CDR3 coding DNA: TGTGCCAGCAGCCCAGGGGTGGATCAGCCCCAGCATTTT.

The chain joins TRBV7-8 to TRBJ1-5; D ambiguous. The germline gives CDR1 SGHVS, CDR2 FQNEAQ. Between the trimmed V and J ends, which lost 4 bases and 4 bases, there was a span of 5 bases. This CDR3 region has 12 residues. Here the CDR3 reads CASSSYNQPQHF. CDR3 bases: TGTGCCAGCAGCTCCTATAATCAGCCCCAGCATTTT. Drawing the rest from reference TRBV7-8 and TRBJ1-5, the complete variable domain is GAGVSQSPRYKVAKRGQDVALRCDPISGHVSLFWYQQALGQGPEFLTYFQNEAQLDKSGLPSDRFFAERPEGSVSTLKIQRTQQEDSAVYLCASSSYNQPQHFGDGTRLSIL.

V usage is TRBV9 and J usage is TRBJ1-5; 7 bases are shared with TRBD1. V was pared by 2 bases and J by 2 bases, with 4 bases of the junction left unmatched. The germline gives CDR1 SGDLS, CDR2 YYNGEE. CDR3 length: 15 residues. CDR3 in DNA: TGTGCCAGCAGCGTCGGGACAGTGGGCAATCAGCCCCAGCATTTT. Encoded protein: CASSVGTVGNQPQHF.

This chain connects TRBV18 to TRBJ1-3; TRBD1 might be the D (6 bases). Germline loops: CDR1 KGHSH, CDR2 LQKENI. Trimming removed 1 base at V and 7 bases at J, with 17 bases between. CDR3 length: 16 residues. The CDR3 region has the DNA TGTGCCAGCTCACCACAACAGGGAACAATTGACAACACCATATATTTT. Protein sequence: CASSPQQGTIDNTIYF.

The CDR3 DNA reads TGTGCCAGCTCACCAACCCGACAAGTTATGAACACTGAAGCTTTCTTT. This gives the protein CASSPTRQVMNTEAFF. This chain uses TRBV18 with TRBJ1-1, with D hard to call. The CDR3 totals 16 residues. V lost 2 bases, J lost 0 bases, and 13 bases lay in between. Germline CDR1 reads KGHSH; CDR2 reads LQKENI. The full variable domain, in which reference TRBV18 and TRBJ1-1 provide the parts outside the CDR3, is NAGVMQNPRHLVRRRGQEARLRCSPMKGHSHVYWYRQLPEEGLKFMVYLQKENIIDESGMPKERFSAEFPKEGPSILRIQQVVRGDSAAYFCASSPTRQVMNTEAFFGQGTRLTVV.

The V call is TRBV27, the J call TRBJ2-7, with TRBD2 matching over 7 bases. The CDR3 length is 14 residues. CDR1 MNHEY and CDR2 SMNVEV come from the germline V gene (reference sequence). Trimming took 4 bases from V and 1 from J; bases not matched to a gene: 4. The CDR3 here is CASSWASGSYEQYF. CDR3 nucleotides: TGTGCCAGCAGTTGGGCTAGCGGATCCTACGAGCAGTACTTC.

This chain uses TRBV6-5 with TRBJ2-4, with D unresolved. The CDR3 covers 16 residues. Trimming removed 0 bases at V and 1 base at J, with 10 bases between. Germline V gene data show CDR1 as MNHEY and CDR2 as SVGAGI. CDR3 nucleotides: TGTGCCAGCAGTTACTCCGCGGCTGCGGCCAAAAACATTCAGTACTTC. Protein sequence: CASSYSAAAAKNIQYF.

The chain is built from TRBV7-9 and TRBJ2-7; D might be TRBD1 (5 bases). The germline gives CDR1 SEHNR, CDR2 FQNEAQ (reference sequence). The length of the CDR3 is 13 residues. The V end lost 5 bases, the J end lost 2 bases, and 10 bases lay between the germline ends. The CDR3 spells CASSRLGAYEQYF. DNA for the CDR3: TGTGCCAGCAGCCGCTTAGGGGCCTACGAGCAGTACTTC.

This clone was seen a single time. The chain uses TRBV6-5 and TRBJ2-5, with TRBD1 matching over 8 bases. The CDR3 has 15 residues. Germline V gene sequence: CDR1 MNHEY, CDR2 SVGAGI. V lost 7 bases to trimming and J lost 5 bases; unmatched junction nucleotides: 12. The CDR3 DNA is TGTGCCAGCACCGCTGGTGACAGGGGCCGGGAGACCCAGTACTTC. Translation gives CASTAGDRGRETQYF.

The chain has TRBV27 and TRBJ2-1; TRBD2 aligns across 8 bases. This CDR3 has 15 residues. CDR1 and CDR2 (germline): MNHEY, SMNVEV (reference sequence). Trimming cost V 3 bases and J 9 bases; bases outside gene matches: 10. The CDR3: CASSLTGGFTSEQFF. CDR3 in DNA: TGTGCCAGCAGTTTGACGGGAGGGTTTACAAGTGAGCAGTTCTTC.

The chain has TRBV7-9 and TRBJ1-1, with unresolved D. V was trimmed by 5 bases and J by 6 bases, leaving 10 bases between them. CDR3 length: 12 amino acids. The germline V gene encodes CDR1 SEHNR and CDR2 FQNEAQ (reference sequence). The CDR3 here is CASSADLAEAFF. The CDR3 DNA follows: TGTGCCAGCAGCGCGGATTTGGCTGAAGCTTTCTTT. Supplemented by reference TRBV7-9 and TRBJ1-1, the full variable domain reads DTGVSQNPRHKITKRGQNVTFRCDPISEHNRLYWYRQTLGQGPEFLTYFQNEAQLEKSRLLSDRFSAERPKGSFSTLEIQRTEQGDSAMYLCASSADLAEAFFGQGTRLTVV.

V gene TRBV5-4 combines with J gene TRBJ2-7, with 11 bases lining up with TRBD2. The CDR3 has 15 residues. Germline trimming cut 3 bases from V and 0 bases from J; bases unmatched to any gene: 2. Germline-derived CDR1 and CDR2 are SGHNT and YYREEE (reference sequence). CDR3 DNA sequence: TGTGCCAGCAGCTATAGCGGGGGGGCCTCCTACGAGCAGTACTTC. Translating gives CASSYSGGASYEQYF. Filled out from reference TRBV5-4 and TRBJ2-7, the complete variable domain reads ETGVTQSPTHLIKTRGQQVTLRCSSQSGHNTVSWYQQALGQGPQFIFQYYREEENGRGNFPPRFSGLQFPNYSSELNVNALELDDSALYLCASSYSGGASYEQYFGPGTRLTVT.

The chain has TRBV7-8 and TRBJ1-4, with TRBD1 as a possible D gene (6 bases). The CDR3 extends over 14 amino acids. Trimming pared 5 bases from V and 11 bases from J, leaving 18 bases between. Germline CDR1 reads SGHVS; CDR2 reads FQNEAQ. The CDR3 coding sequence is TGTGCCAGCAGCCCAGGGACACCCGGGGGGAAACTGTTTTTT. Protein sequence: CASSPGTPGGKLFF. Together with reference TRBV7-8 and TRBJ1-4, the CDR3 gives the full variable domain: GAGVSQSPRYKVAKRGQDVALRCDPISGHVSLFWYQQALGQGPEFLTYFQNEAQLDKSGLPSDRFFAERPEGSVSTLKIQRTQQEDSAVYLCASSPGTPGGKLFFGSGTQLSVL.

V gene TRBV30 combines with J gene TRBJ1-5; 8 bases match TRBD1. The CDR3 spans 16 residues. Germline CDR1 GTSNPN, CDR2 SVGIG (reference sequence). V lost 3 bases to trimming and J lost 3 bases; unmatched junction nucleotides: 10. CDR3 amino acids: CAWRAGQGLLNQPQHF. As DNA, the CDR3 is TGTGCCTGGAGAGCCGGACAGGGTCTCCTCAATCAGCCCCAGCATTTT. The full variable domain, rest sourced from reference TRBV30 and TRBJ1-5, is SQTIHQWPATLVQPVGSPLSLECTVEGTSNPNLYWYRQAAGRGLQLLFYSVGIGQISSEVPQNLSASRPQDRQFILSSKKLLLSDSGFYLCAWRAGQGLLNQPQHFGDGTRLSIL.

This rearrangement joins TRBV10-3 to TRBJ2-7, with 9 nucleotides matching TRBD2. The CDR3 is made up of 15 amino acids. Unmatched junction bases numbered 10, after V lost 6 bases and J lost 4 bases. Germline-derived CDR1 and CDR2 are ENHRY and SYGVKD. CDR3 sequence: CAISEAGLASYEQYF. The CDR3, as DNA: TGTGCCATCAGCGAGGCGGGACTAGCTAGTTACGAGCAGTACTTC.

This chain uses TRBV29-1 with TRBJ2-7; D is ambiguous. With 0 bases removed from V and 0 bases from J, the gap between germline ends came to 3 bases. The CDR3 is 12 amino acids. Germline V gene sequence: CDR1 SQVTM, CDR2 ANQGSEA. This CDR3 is CSVEDNSYEQYF. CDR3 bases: TGCAGCGTTGAAGATAACTCCTACGAGCAGTACTTC.

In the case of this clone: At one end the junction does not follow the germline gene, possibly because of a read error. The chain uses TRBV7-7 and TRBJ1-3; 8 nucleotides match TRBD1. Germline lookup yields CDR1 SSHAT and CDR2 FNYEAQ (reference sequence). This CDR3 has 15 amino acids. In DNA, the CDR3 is TGTGCTAGCAGCCCCACGGACAGGGCCGGAAACACCATATATTTT. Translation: CASSPTDRAGNTIYF. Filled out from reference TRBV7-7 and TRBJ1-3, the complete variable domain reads GAGVSQSPRYKVTKRGQDVTLRCDPISSHATLYWYQQALGQGPEFLTYFNYEAQPDKSGLPSDRFSAERPEGSISTLTIQRTEQRDSAMYRCASSPTDRAGNTIYFGEGSWLTVV.

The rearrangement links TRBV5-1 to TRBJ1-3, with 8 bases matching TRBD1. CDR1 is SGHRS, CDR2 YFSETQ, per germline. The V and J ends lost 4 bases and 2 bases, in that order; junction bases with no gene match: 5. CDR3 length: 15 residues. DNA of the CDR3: TGCGCCAGCAGCCCGACAGGGGACCCTGGAAACACCATATATTTT. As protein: CASSPTGDPGNTIYF.

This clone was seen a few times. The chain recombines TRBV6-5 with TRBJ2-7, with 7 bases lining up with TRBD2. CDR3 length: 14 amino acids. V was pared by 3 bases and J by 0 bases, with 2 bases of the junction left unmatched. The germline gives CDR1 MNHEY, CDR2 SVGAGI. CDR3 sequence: CASSYASGSYEQYF. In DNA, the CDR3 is TGTGCCAGCAGTTATGCTAGCGGCTCCTACGAGCAGTACTTC.

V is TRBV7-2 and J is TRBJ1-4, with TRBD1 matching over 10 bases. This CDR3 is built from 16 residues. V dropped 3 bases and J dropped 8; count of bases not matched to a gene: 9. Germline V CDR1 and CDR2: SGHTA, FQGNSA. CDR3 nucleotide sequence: TGTGCCAGCAGCTTGGTGGGGACAGGGGATTACGAAAAACTGTTTTTT. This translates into CASSLVGTGDYEKLFF.

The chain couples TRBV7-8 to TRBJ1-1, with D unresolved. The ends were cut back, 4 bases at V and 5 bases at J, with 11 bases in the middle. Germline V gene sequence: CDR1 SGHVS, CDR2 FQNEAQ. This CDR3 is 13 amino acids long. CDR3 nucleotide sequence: TGTGCCAGCAGCTCAGAAAGCGGGACTGAAGCTTTCTTT. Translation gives CASSSESGTEAFF.

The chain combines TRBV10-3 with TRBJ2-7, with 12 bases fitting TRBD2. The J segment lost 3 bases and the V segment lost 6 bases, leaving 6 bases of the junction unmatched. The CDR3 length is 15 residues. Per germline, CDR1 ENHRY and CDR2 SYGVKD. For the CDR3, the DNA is TGTGCCATCAGAGTGACTAGCGGGGGAAGCTACGAGCAGTACTTC. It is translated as CAIRVTSGGSYEQYF.

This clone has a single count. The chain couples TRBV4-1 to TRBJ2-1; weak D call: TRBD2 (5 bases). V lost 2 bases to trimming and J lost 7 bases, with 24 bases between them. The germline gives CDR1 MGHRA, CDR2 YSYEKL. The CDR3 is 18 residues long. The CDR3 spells CASSQTRRGRGRENEQFF. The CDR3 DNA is TGCGCCAGCAGCCAAACACGTCGAGGCCGGGGAAGGGAGAATGAGCAGTTCTTC.